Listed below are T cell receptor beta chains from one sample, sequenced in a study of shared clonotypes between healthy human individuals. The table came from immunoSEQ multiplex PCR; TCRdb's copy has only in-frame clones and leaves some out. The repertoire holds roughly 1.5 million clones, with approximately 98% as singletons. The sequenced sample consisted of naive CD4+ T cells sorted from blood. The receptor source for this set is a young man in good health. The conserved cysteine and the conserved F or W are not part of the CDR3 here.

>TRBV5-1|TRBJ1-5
ASSFGQGEAQH
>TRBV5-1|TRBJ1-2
ASSFGGHGNYGYT
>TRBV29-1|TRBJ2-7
SGTGDSYEQY
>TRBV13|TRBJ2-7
ASSLGRGPYEQY
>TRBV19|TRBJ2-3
ASSIGQYSTDTQY
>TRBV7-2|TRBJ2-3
ASSSPPGLAGIVTQY
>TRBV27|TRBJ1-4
ASSLAYLTGQGATNEKLF
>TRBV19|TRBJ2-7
ASSTRASGQVNEQY
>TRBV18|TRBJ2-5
ASSPLGGETQY
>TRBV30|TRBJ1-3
AWSVGARSGNTIY
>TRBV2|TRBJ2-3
ASSESGRDTDTQY
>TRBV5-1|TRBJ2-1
ASSLFMGQGQNEQF
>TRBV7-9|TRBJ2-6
ASSLGDRGNSGANVLT
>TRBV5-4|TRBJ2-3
ASSVSPGQSTDTQY
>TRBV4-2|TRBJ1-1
ASSQAQGTNTEAF
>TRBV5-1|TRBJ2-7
ASSPGGGTYEQY
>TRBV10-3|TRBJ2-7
AIRGDTQTYEQY
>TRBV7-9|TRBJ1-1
ASSLRTGHTEAF
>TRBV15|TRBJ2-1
ATSRPGLVLHEQF
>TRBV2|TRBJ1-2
ASSERSHHPLGYT
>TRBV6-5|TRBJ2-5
ASRDSAEETQY
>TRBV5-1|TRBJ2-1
ASSFDSSYNEQF
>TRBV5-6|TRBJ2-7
ASSWRQQNYNSYEQY
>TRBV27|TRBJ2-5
ASSPLAGRETQY
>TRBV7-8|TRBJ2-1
ASSLARVAGVNEQF
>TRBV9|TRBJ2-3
ASSEGAGGADTQY
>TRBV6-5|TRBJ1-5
ASSSAGIQTQH
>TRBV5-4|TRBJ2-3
ASRSEDTDTQY
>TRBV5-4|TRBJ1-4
ASSFSGKLTGEKLF
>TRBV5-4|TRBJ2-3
ASSPSAGAQDTQY
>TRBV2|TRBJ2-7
ASRVRGGAYEQY
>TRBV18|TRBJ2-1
ASSLKQVPPLAGAAYEQF
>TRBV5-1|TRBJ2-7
ASSLVLIGRGGLTYEQY
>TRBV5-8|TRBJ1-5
ASSLTVSNQPQH
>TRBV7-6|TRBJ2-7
ASSLVRDSSYEQY
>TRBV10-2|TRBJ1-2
ASTTRASATPEGYT
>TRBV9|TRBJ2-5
ASSRRDQETQY
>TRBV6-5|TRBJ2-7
ASSWRGVGEQY
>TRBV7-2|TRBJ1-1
ASSFRVRTEAF
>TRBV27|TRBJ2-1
ASSLYSAGNEQF
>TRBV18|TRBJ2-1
ASSPPLAGAYNEQF
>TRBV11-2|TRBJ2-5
ASRGAQETQY
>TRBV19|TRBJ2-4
ASSIRGFQNIQY
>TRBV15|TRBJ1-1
ATSRGPFLMNTEAF
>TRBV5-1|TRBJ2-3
ASSLEGTPEGTDTQY
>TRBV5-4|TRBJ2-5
ASSFSRLDRGRVETQY